The clone carrying this T cell receptor (beta chain) was detected only a few times. The CDR3 is 16 residues long. The J segment lost 7 bases and the V segment lost 1 base, leaving 10 bases of the junction unmatched. Germline V gene lookup returns CDR1 SEHNR and CDR2 FQNEAQ (reference sequence). One entry per CDR3 protein, called by TCRdb with MiXCR from the 5' RACE reads. Here the sample spans around 50,000 distinct CDR3 sequences, roughly 28% being singletons. The chain is built from TRBV7-9 and TRBJ1-2; 9 bases agree with TRBD1. The TCR originated in a female donor with breast cancer. The sequencing sample was made of tumor-infiltrating memory CD4+ T cells sorted from the breast tumor. Noted subset: memory CD4+ T cells, CD4+CD45RO+CD25-. The CDR3 reads CASSLGQGQGGFGYTF. CDR3 coding DNA: TGTGCCAGCAGCTTAGGCCAGGGACAGGGCGGCTTTGGCTACACCTTC.